The clone carrying this TCR beta chain was counted a few times. Antigen specificity is unknown. The data were obtained in a study of identical twins. Points from the study as a whole: Twins shared beta out-of-frame sequences in excess, but this excess was weaker. The authors drew conclusions from cross-sectional statistical analysis rather than following the same donors.

A universal primer site was added by template switching, and unique molecular identifiers were carried by the cDNA. A single record per CDR3 protein comes from TCRdb applying MiXCR to the 5' RACE reads. The sample shows 300,000 to 400,000 distinct CDR3 sequences, roughly an eighth of them seen only once. This sample also belongs to another study, concerning yellow fever vaccine responses in identical twins.

The sequence was collected from a woman in her late teens or twenties in good health. The sample taken for sequencing was CD8+ T cells sorted from blood.

DNA for the CDR3: TGTGCCAGCAGTTTAAGCGCTGAAGCTTTCTTT. Protein sequence: CASSLSAEAFF. The chain recombines TRBV12-3 or TRBV12-4 with TRBJ1-1; D gene ambiguous. The CDR3 spans 11 residues. The ends were cut back, 2 bases at V and 6 bases at J, with 4 bases in the middle.